The 23 T cell receptor beta chains below all came from one sample that was sequenced in a study of shared clonotypes between healthy human individuals (TCRdb year 2020). CD8 naive samples consisted of CD45RO-negative cells that were positively selected for CCR7, yielding a CD45RA+CCR7+ population without TemRA cells. The method behind the library was the immunoSEQ multiplex PCR assay. TCRdb's version of the immuneACCESS table is confined to in-frame rearrangements and falls short of the full clone set. An unresolved V gene accounts for under half of the shortfall where checked; the remainder is of unknown origin. For this sample the table gives some 2 million clones, of which about 95% were detected only once. More than 0.95% of the sample comes from the top ten. The sequencing sample was made of naive CD8+ T cells sorted from blood. What this sample's cell subset or site label stands for: CD45RA+CCR7+. The receptor source for this set is a man aged 18 to 35 in good health.

The chain joins TRBV27 to TRBJ1-4, with a tentative D call TRBD1 (5 bases). CDR3 length: 14 residues. The germline gives CDR1 MNHEY, CDR2 SMNVEV (reference sequence). The ends were cut back, 7 bases at V and 8 bases at J, with 17 bases in the middle. The CDR3: CASTHGGGNEKLFF. In nucleotides, the CDR3 is TGTGCCAGCACCCACGGGGGTGGTAACGAAAAACTGTTTTTT.

This clone was counted a few times. The chain is built from TRBV30 and TRBJ1-5; D remains ambiguous. V shed 2 bases and J shed 3 bases, with 11 bases lying between them. The CDR3 is 14 amino acids. The germline CDR1 and CDR2 sequences are GTSNPN and SVGIG (reference sequence). Here the CDR3 reads CAWSPLGINQPQHF. CDR3 DNA sequence: TGTGCCTGGAGTCCTTTGGGAATCAATCAGCCCCAGCATTTT.

The chain carries TRBV25-1 and TRBJ2-7; D remains ambiguous. Germline CDR1 and CDR2: MGHDK and SYGVNS. With 8 bases removed from V and 3 bases from J, the gap between germline ends came to 5 bases. The CDR3 sequence is 10 residues long. CDR3 nucleotides: TGTGCCAGCCCTAACTACGAGCAGTACTTC. Translated, it gives CASPNYEQYF.

The CDR3 DNA sequence: TGTGCCAGTAGTAGCGGCCCCTTGGACGACAATGAGCAGTTCTTC. It specifies CASSSGPLDDNEQFF. J is TRBJ2-1 and V is TRBV19; D not certain. V was pared by 4 bases and J by 5 bases, with 15 bases between. CDR3 length: 15 amino acids. Germline V gene sequence: CDR1 LNHDA, CDR2 SQIVND (reference sequence).

The chain is built from TRBV13 and TRBJ2-5; TRBD1 agrees at 8 bases. Germline CDR1 and CDR2: PRHDT and FYEKMQ (reference sequence). Losses at the gene ends were 5 bases for V and 2 bases for J; bases not matched to a gene: 4. This CDR3 region has 14 residues. CDR3 sequence (DNA): TGTGCCAGCAGCCGGACAGGGATACAAGAGACCCAGTACTTC. This translates into CASSRTGIQETQYF.

The CDR3 DNA sequence: TGTGCCAGCAGTGAGCAGTGGACTAGCGGGGGGGAAGAGACCCAGTACTTC. Its translation: CASSEQWTSGGEETQYF. V usage is TRBV6-1 and J usage is TRBJ2-5, with 15 bases lining up with TRBD2. CDR1 MNHNS and CDR2 SASEGT come from the germline V gene. This CDR3 is built from 17 residues. V lost 3 bases to trimming and J lost 3 bases; unmatched junction nucleotides: 5.

The gene calls are TRBV30 and TRBJ2-2, with 7 positions matching TRBD1. The germline V gene has CDR1 GTSNPN and CDR2 SVGIG (reference sequence). The junction had 11 bases not matched to a gene; V was cut back by 2 bases and J by 5 bases. The CDR3 sequence is 16 residues long. The CDR3 is CAWSTWDSMVTGELFF. The CDR3 DNA reads TGTGCCTGGAGTACCTGGGACAGCATGGTAACCGGGGAGCTGTTTTTT.

This chain links TRBV9 with TRBJ2-7; no firm D call. CDR3 length: 15 residues. The germline gives CDR1 SGDLS, CDR2 YYNGEE. The V end was cut by 0 bases, the J end by 0 bases, with 10 bases between. CDR3 residues: CASSVGLSASYEQYF. CDR3 sequence (DNA): TGTGCCAGCAGCGTAGGGTTATCAGCCTCCTACGAGCAGTACTTC.

The chain has TRBV19 and TRBJ1-3, with D unclear. Germline-derived CDR1 and CDR2 are LNHDA and SQIVND (reference sequence). Trimming removed 5 bases from V and 0 bases from J, with 17 bases in between. The CDR3 is 17 residues long. In nucleotides, the CDR3 is TGTGCCAGTAGTGACGACACCGAAGCCGCCTCTGGAAACACCATATATTTT. Translated, it gives CASSDDTEAASGNTIYF.

The CDR3 region is CASSPTGSSYNEQFF. The CDR3 coding sequence is TGCGCCAGCAGTCCCACCGGGAGCTCCTACAATGAGCAGTTCTTC. This sequence joins TRBV4-3 and TRBJ2-1, with a weak D call TRBD2 (6 bases). Trimming removed 6 bases at V and 0 bases at J, with 12 bases between. The CDR3 loop spans 15 amino acids. Germline V lookup: CDR1 LGHNA, CDR2 YSLEER.

The chain employs TRBV11-2 and TRBJ1-1; the D gene is possibly TRBD1 (5 bases). CDR3 size: 13 residues. Trimming removed 5 bases at V and 6 bases at J, with 13 bases between. Germline V gene sequence: CDR1 SGHAT, CDR2 FQNNGV. DNA for the CDR3: TGTGCCAGCAGCGGAGGGACTTGGGCTGAAGCTTTCTTT. This gives the protein CASSGGTWAEAFF.

The rearrangement joins TRBV6-5 to TRBJ1-2, with 9 bases lining up with TRBD1. The CDR3 sequence is 15 residues long. Germline values: CDR1 MNHEY, CDR2 SVGAGI. Trimming removed 6 bases from V and 0 bases from J; junction bases left unmatched: 5. In DNA form, the CDR3 reads TGTGCCAGCAGACTTAGACAGGGGGCTAACTATGGCTACACCTTC. Protein: CASRLRQGANYGYTF.

This clone was found once. The DNA for the CDR3 is TGTGCCAGCAGCTTAGGACAGGGAGGGGACACCGGGGAGCTGTTTTTT. This translates into CASSLGQGGDTGELFF. This chain uses TRBV11-2 with TRBJ2-2, with D perhaps matching TRBD1 or TRBD2 (7 bases each). The CDR3 contains 16 residues. V lost 1 base, J lost 3 bases, and 12 bases lay in between. Germline CDR1 SGHAT, CDR2 FQNNGV.

The chain recombines TRBV28 with TRBJ1-1; D is unresolved. The CDR3 contains 15 residues. CDR1 is MDHEN and CDR2 is SYDVKM in the germline V gene. V was clipped by 4 bases and J by 1 base, with 13 bases between them. This CDR3 reads CASSSYKESNTEAFF. In DNA form, the CDR3 reads TGTGCCAGCAGTTCCTACAAGGAATCGAACACTGAAGCTTTCTTT.

This clone was observed a single time. The chain employs TRBV4-3 and TRBJ1-2; 9 bases line up with TRBD1. The germline CDR1 and CDR2 sequences are LGHNA and YSLEER. V shed 0 bases and J 4 bases; nucleotides not matched to a gene: 6. The CDR3 has 16 residues. CDR3 coding DNA: TGCGCCAGCAGCCAAGAGCAGGGACAGGGCCTCTATGGCTACACCTTC. Protein sequence: CASSQEQGQGLYGYTF.

This chain uses TRBV13 with TRBJ2-7; tentatively, D is TRBD2 (6 bases). Germline assignment: CDR1 PRHDT and CDR2 FYEKMQ (reference sequence). Trimming took off 0 bases at V and 4 bases at J, with 13 bases between the two ends. The length of the CDR3 is 15 residues. The CDR3 protein is CASSLGSGLEYEQYF. The CDR3 bases are TGTGCCAGCAGCTTAGGCTCGGGACTCGAATACGAGCAGTACTTC.

The chain has TRBV27 and TRBJ2-5; unclear D gene. CDR1 and CDR2 from the germline V gene are MNHEY and SMNVEV (reference sequence). The CDR3 runs to 14 residues. The germline V and J ends were trimmed by 0 bases and 7 bases, with 12 bases remaining between them. CDR3 residues: CASSLSGWSGTQYF. CDR3 DNA sequence: TGTGCCAGCAGTTTATCGGGGTGGTCTGGGACCCAGTACTTC.

This rearrangement joins TRBV6-6 to TRBJ2-3, with 9 bases aligning to TRBD2. The J segment lost 3 bases and the V segment lost 2 bases, leaving 6 bases of the junction unmatched. CDR3 length: 16 residues. Germline V lookup: CDR1 MNHNY, CDR2 SVGAGI (reference sequence). In DNA form, the CDR3 reads TGTGCCAGCAGTTACCTTAGCGGGGGAGGGACAGATACGCAGTATTTT. This translates into CASSYLSGGGTDTQYF.

This clone was seen only once. The V gene is TRBV6-6, the J gene TRBJ2-4; 9 bases line up with TRBD1. CDR3 length: 13 amino acids. The germline CDR1 and CDR2 sequences are MNHNY and SVGAGI (reference sequence). The ends lost 0 bases at V and 16 bases at J; junction bases unmatched: 7. In nucleotides, the CDR3 is TGTGCCAGCAGTTACTCCAATCCGGGACAGGGATACTTC. It encodes CASSYSNPGQGYF.

This clone was found once. The CDR3 bases are TGTGCCAGCAGCTTGAGGGAGGACGAGCAGTACTTC. Amino acid sequence: CASSLREDEQYF. V and J are TRBV5-4 and TRBJ2-7, with a tentative D call TRBD2 (6 bases). This CDR3 has 12 residues. Trimming cost V 1 base and J 5 bases, with 7 bases left between them. Germline-derived CDR1 and CDR2 are SGHNT and YYREEE (reference sequence).

Comment on this clone: Other DNA sequences within the sample encode an identical CDR3. The J gene is TRBJ2-7, the V gene TRBV4-1, with 10 bases identical to TRBD1. The germline V gene encodes CDR1 MGHRA and CDR2 YSYEKL. The length of the CDR3 is 14 residues. With 5 bases clipped from V and 0 bases from J, the junction kept 1 base outside the gene matches. The CDR3 bases are TGCGCCAGCAGCTGGGACAGGGGCTCCTACGAGCAGTACTTC. It yields the protein CASSWDRGSYEQYF.

This clone was seen just once. This rearrangement joins TRBV2 to TRBJ2-5; D may be TRBD2 (6 bases). This CDR3 region has 17 residues. V lost 10 bases to trimming and J lost 5 bases, with 29 bases between them. From germline, CDR1 is SNHLY and CDR2 FYNNEI. CDR3 region: CATSESPRDSLWETQYF. CDR3 DNA: TGTGCCACCAGCGAAAGCCCGAGGGACTCCCTTTGGGAGACCCAGTACTTC.

The chain is built from TRBV7-6 and TRBJ2-7; 11 nucleotides line up with TRBD2. Germline CDR1 reads SGHVS; CDR2 reads FNYEAQ. The CDR3 runs to 16 residues. The J segment lost 5 bases and the V segment lost 5 bases, leaving 11 bases of the junction unmatched. CDR3 protein: CASSEVLAGDSNEQYF. The CDR3 region has the DNA TGTGCCAGCAGCGAGGTACTAGCGGGAGATAGCAACGAGCAGTACTTC.